Reported below is one T cell receptor (beta chain). The use of a sample-barcoded 5' primer and a J-beta primer mix characterized a second PCR of about 7 to 12 cycles. Using its own MiXCR run on the 5' RACE reads, TCRdb lists one record per CDR3 protein. The table records around 710,000 distinct CDR3 sequences, roughly 44% of them present only once. This record belongs to a study of blood T cells in healthy people across ages. Looked up from germline, CDR1 is LGHDT and CDR2 is YNNKEL (reference sequence). V lost 4 bases and J lost 8; bases outside the gene matches: 12. This CDR3 comprises 15 residues. The sequenced sample was blood. V usage is TRBV3-1 and J usage is TRBJ2-7; 9 nucleotides match TRBD2. The source of this sequence is a woman aged 55-69 years in good health. The CDR3, as DNA: TGTGCCAGCAGCCCCGAAAGTGGGACTAGCAGCAAGCAGTACTTC. Translating it yields CASSPESGTSSKQYF.